One T cell receptor beta chain is described in this entry. Its target is not known. This specimen comes from a study of T cell responses to AZD1222 COVID-19 vaccine. The overall study: Pooled in the analysis were second doses at about 4 or about 12 weeks.

Trimming shortened V by 8 bases and J by 0 bases, and 11 bases separated the two germline ends. This CDR3 has 14 residues. Germline V gives CDR1 SNHLY, CDR2 FYNNEI. TCRdb's copy holds only in-frame clones and misses some; the assay was immunoSEQ multiplex PCR. The table has more than 65,000 clones, approximately 80% seen once. Whole-study findings and limits: Vaccine-associated CD4 TCRs ranged over spike, dominating at 160-218 and 743-854. Females made up more of the donors, who were largely white British, and clonal diversity may have come out too low. Close to half of spike-specific TCRs reportedly recognize unmutated variant regions.

This TCR was recovered from an adult in good health. The sequenced sample was peripheral blood, obtained on day 0 of AZD1222 vaccination. The chain employs TRBV2 and TRBJ1-5; D is uncertain. CDR3 bases: TGTGCCAGCTCAACTGAGTATAGCAATCAGCCCCAGCATTTT. It yields the protein CASSTEYSNQPQHF. Filled out from reference TRBV2 and TRBJ1-5, the complete variable domain reads EPEVTQTPSHQVTQMGQEVILRCVPISNHLYFYWYRQILGQKVEFLVSFYNNEISEKSEIFDDQFSVERPDGSNFTLKIRSTKLEDSAMYFCASSTEYSNQPQHFGDGTRLSIL.